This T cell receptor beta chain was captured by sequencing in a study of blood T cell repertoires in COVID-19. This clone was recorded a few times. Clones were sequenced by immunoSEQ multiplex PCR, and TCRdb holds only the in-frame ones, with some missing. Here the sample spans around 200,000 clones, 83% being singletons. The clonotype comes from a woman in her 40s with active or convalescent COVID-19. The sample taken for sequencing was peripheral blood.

CDR3 residues: CASSLTQGGHSRAPLHF. Here the CDR3 DNA reads TGTGCCAGCAGCTTAACCCAAGGAGGCCACTCTCGGGCACCCCTCCACTTT. The rearrangement links TRBV7-2 to TRBJ1-6; D unresolved. The CDR3 extends over 17 amino acids. Germline V gene lookup returns CDR1 SGHTA and CDR2 FQGNSA. Trimming took off 2 bases at V and 11 bases at J, with 22 bases between the two ends.